This TCR beta chain was profiled in a study of Graves' ophthalmopathy and Graves' hyperthyroidism. Study information: There was a collection of peripheral blood at initial diagnosis, before any treatment. Findings of the study overall: Thyroid clonotypes that were expanded above 0.001 frequency mostly also appeared in blood.

This clonotype was counted at least ten times. Its antigen is currently unknown. TCR beta CDR3 amplification used RNA transcripts. The workflow started with a first-round RT-PCR run with HTBI primers and then moved on to a second-round multiplex PCR. TCRdb redid the calling of the multiplex PCR reads with MiXCR, one entry per CDR3 protein. The table records 300,000 to 400,000 distinct CDR3 sequences, around a sixth of them present only once. The CDR3 contains 11 residues. V was cut by 8 bases and J by 0 bases, with 4 bases left in between. Diagnosis was based on clinical symptoms, serum thyroxine, TRAb, thyroid ultrasound and orbital computed tomography. From fresh peripheral blood, roughly 9.3 ml in volume, the PBMCs were obtained.

Sequenced material: peripheral blood. The V gene is TRBV12-3 or TRBV12-4, the J gene TRBJ1-1; D gene uncertain. The clonotype originates from an adult man with Graves' ophthalmopathy. The CDR3 region has the DNA TGTGCCAGCGCAGTGAACACTGAAGCTTTCTTT. It is translated as CASAVNTEAFF.